This entry lists 19 T cell receptor beta chains sequenced from one sample in a study of control samples from healthy donors and cancer patients. Only in-frame clones appear in the TCRdb table, and some are missing; sequencing was by immunoSEQ multiplex PCR. The table records 140,000 or so clones, about 91% of them present only once. Sequencing was performed on blood. These receptors came from a man aged 25-40 years in good health.

V usage is TRBV15 and J usage is TRBJ2-3; 11 bases fit TRBD2. Germline CDR1 LNHNV, CDR2 YYDKDF (reference sequence). V was pared by 2 bases and J by 4 bases, with 8 bases of the junction left unmatched. The CDR3 is made up of 17 amino acids. In DNA, the CDR3 is TGTGCCACCAGCAGAACACTAGCGGGGGCTAGCGCAGATACGCAGTATTTT. Translation gives CATSRTLAGASADTQYF.

The rearrangement links TRBV25-1 to TRBJ1-4; 9 nucleotides agree with TRBD1. The CDR3 consists of 16 residues. With 3 bases clipped from V and 8 bases from J, the junction kept 10 bases outside the gene matches. The germline gives CDR1 MGHDK, CDR2 SYGVNS. In nucleotides, the CDR3 is TGTGCCAGCAGTGACCTCCGGACAGGGGATAGGGAAAAACTGTTTTTT. The encoded protein is CASSDLRTGDREKLFF.

CDR3 nucleotides: TGTGCCTGGAAACCGGACTACTACTCCTACGAGCAGTACTTC. Translating gives CAWKPDYYSYEQYF. The rearrangement joins TRBV30 to TRBJ2-7; TRBD2 might be the D (6 bases). Trimming left V 4 bases short and J 0 bases short, with 13 bases between. The CDR3 runs 14 residues. CDR1 and CDR2 from the germline V gene are GTSNPN and SVGIG (reference sequence). The full variable domain, rest sourced from reference TRBV30 and TRBJ2-7, is SQTIHQWPATLVQPVGSPLSLECTVEGTSNPNLYWYRQAAGRGLQLLFYSVGIGQISSEVPQNLSASRPQDRQFILSSKKLLLSDSGFYLCAWKPDYYSYEQYFGPGTRLTVT.

The J gene is TRBJ1-2, the V gene TRBV5-1; 8 bases agree with TRBD1. Looked up from germline, CDR1 is SGHRS and CDR2 is YFSETQ. This CDR3 region has 15 residues. J was trimmed by 4 bases and V by 0 bases; bases with no gene match: 5. CDR3 amino acids: CASSLAGQEIYGYTF. The CDR3 DNA sequence: TGCGCCAGCAGCTTGGCGGGACAGGAGATCTATGGCTACACCTTC. Drawing the rest from reference TRBV5-1 and TRBJ1-2, the complete variable domain is KAGVTQTPRYLIKTRGQQVTLSCSPISGHRSVSWYQQTPGQGLQFLFEYFSETQRNKGNFPGRFSGRQFSNSRSEMNVSTLELGDSALYLCASSLAGQEIYGYTFGSGTRLTVV.

The chain joins TRBV6-5 to TRBJ1-1; 9 nucleotides match TRBD1. This CDR3 region has 14 residues. Germline CDR1 is MNHEY and CDR2 is SVGAGI. V lost 6 bases to trimming and J lost 0 bases; unmatched junction nucleotides: 2. CDR3 sequence (DNA): TGTGCCAGCAGGACAGGGGGGATGAACACTGAAGCTTTCTTT. Amino acid sequence: CASRTGGMNTEAFF.

This clone is a singleton in its sample. The chain carries TRBV18 and TRBJ2-1; 8 bases line up with TRBD1. This CDR3 is 16 amino acids long. CDR1 is KGHSH and CDR2 is LQKENI in the germline V gene. V dropped 3 bases and J dropped 6; count of bases not matched to a gene: 10. This CDR3 reads CASSPRRQGTINEQFF. CDR3 DNA: TGTGCCAGCTCACCTCGACGACAGGGGACGATCAATGAGCAGTTCTTC. Combining the CDR3 with reference TRBV18 and TRBJ2-1 gives the whole variable domain NAGVMQNPRHLVRRRGQEARLRCSPMKGHSHVYWYRQLPEEGLKFMVYLQKENIIDESGMPKERFSAEFPKEGPSILRIQQVVRGDSAAYFCASSPRRQGTINEQFFGPGTRLTVL.

The rearrangement links TRBV30 to TRBJ1-2; the D is unclear. V lost 4 bases and J 3 bases, leaving 15 bases between the germline ends. CDR1 and CDR2 from the germline V gene are GTSNPN and SVGIG (reference sequence). There are 14 residues in the CDR3. The CDR3 spells CAWTLLRGDYGYTF. DNA of the CDR3: TGTGCCTGGACCTTGCTCCGGGGTGACTATGGCTACACCTTC.

The J gene is TRBJ2-4, the V gene TRBV5-6; 7 bases align to TRBD2. CDR1 and CDR2 (germline): SGHDT, YYEEEE. Trimming took 0 bases from V and 4 from J; bases not matched to a gene: 10. The CDR3 has 17 residues. The CDR3 DNA follows: TGTGCCAGCAGCTTGGACCCCGCACTAGCGAGTAAAAACATTCAGTACTTC. It translates to CASSLDPALASKNIQYF.

The rearrangement joins TRBV13 to TRBJ2-3, with 8 bases matching TRBD1. The germline CDR1 and CDR2 sequences are PRHDT and FYEKMQ (reference sequence). The CDR3 runs 14 residues. V lost 2 bases and J lost 4; bases outside the gene matches: 2. The CDR3 sequence is CASSLPGGADTQYF. The DNA for the CDR3 is TGTGCCAGCAGCTTACCAGGGGGCGCAGATACGCAGTATTTT. Combining the CDR3 with reference TRBV13 and TRBJ2-3 gives the whole variable domain AAGVIQSPRHLIKEKRETATLKCYPIPRHDTVYWYQQGPGQDPQFLISFYEKMQSDKGSIPDRFSAQQFSDYHSELNMSSLELGDSALYFCASSLPGGADTQYFGPGTRLTVL.

The chain recombines TRBV11-2 with TRBJ2-7; tentatively, D is TRBD1 (6 bases). CDR3 length: 15 amino acids. Trimming shortened V by 5 bases and J by 6 bases, and 20 bases separated the two germline ends. Looked up from germline, CDR1 is SGHAT and CDR2 is FQNNGV. CDR3 sequence reads: CASSHTGLINREQYF. The CDR3 DNA sequence: TGTGCCAGCAGCCATACAGGGCTCATCAATCGCGAGCAGTACTTC.

The gene calls are TRBV2 and TRBJ1-4; 7 bases agree with TRBD1. Germline loops: CDR1 SNHLY, CDR2 FYNNEI. The CDR3 covers 14 residues. J was trimmed by 3 bases and V by 7 bases; bases with no gene match: 5. This CDR3 reads CASNRQGPNEKLFF. The CDR3 DNA reads as TGTGCCAGCAATCGACAGGGCCCTAATGAAAAACTGTTTTTT.

The rearrangement links TRBV4-1 to TRBJ2-1; tentative D call: TRBD1 (5 bases). This CDR3 has 13 amino acids. V was trimmed by 3 bases and J by 6 bases, leaving 9 bases between them. Germline CDR1 is MGHRA and CDR2 is YSYEKL. The CDR3 nucleotides are TGCGCCAGCAGCCATAGCAGGGCCAATGAGCAGTTCTTC. Translation: CASSHSRANEQFF.

V is TRBV7-8 and J is TRBJ1-5; D may be TRBD1 (5 bases). V was cut by 6 bases and J by 7 bases, with 16 bases left in between. The CDR3 spans 14 residues. CDR1 is SGHVS, CDR2 FQNEAQ, per germline. CDR3 DNA sequence: TGTGCCAGCAGTTTCCGGGACGTCGACCAGCCCCAGCATTTT. Residues: CASSFRDVDQPQHF.

This chain's CDR3 is CASSQGRNTEAFF. CDR3 nucleotide sequence: TGCGCCAGCAGCCAAGGAAGGAACACTGAAGCTTTCTTT. The chain combines TRBV4-1 with TRBJ1-1; D remains ambiguous. The germline V gene encodes CDR1 MGHRA and CDR2 YSYEKL. The CDR3 sequence is 13 residues long. Trimming stripped 1 base from V and 1 base from J, with 4 bases between.

This clone was observed a handful of times. V and J are TRBV11-2 and TRBJ1-1; the D gene is possibly TRBD1 (5 bases). Germline assignment: CDR1 SGHAT and CDR2 FQNNGV. CDR3 length: 15 amino acids. V was cut by 4 bases and J by 1 base, with 13 bases left in between. The CDR3 reads CASSSRQSWNTEAFF. The CDR3 coding sequence is TGTGCCAGCAGCTCCCGACAGTCCTGGAACACTGAAGCTTTCTTT. Full variable domain (missing parts from reference TRBV11-2 and TRBJ1-1): EAGVAQSPRYKIIEKRQSVAFWCNPISGHATLYWYQQILGQGPKLLIQFQNNGVVDDSQLPKDRFSAERLKGVDSTLKIQPAKLEDSAVYLCASSSRQSWNTEAFFGQGTRLTVV.

CDR3 nucleotides: TGTGCCACCAAAGGGGTAGAGGCCAAAAACATTCAGTACTTC. Its protein product is CATKGVEAKNIQYF. V usage is TRBV2 and J usage is TRBJ2-4, with D perhaps matching TRBD1 (5 bases). This CDR3 contains 14 residues. Germline V gives CDR1 SNHLY, CDR2 FYNNEI. V lost 10 bases to trimming and J lost 1 base, with 14 bases between them.

This clone was found a few times. The chain has TRBV5-1 and TRBJ2-7; D perhaps matches TRBD1 (6 bases). The germline CDR1 and CDR2 sequences are SGHRS and YFSETQ. The CDR3 length is 15 residues. Trimming shortened V by 1 base and J by 4 bases, and 15 bases separated the two germline ends. The CDR3 bases are TGCGCCAGCAGCTTGTCAGGGGCCAGTGGGTACGAGCAGTACTTC. The encoded protein is CASSLSGASGYEQYF.

V usage is TRBV7-9 and J usage is TRBJ1-4; D is unresolved. The ends were cut back, 5 bases at V and 7 bases at J, with 17 bases in the middle. The CDR3 is made up of 15 amino acids. CDR1 is SEHNR and CDR2 is FQNEAQ in the germline V gene (reference sequence). CDR3 sequence reads: CASSVGVGKGEKLFF. CDR3 nucleotide sequence: TGTGCCAGCAGCGTTGGCGTGGGGAAGGGTGAAAAACTGTTTTTT.

This sequence joins TRBV7-8 and TRBJ1-6; a weak D match, TRBD1 (6 bases). Germline-derived CDR1 and CDR2 are SGHVS and FQNEAQ. The CDR3 is made up of 14 amino acids. Deletions cut 4 bases from V and 9 bases from J, with 13 bases between. CDR3: CASSWGQGGSPLHF. The CDR3 DNA sequence: TGTGCCAGCAGCTGGGGGCAGGGAGGTTCACCCCTCCACTTT.